Listed below are T cell receptor beta chains from one sample, sequenced in a study of shared clonotypes between healthy human individuals. Repertoires were generated with immunoSEQ multiplex PCR, while TCRdb's copy carries only in-frame clones and drops some. Among under 1,900,000 clones listed, approximately 98.5% were seen once. Sequencing was performed on naive CD4+ T cells sorted from blood. Source of these receptors: a man younger than 45 in good health. Each CDR3 is given with its conserved first and last residue. The D gene is left open where the match is weak. The size of a clone is reported for some rows only, either as once, few or many, or as a class for expanded clones.

size	V	J	D	CDR3	DNA
NA	TRBV9	TRBJ2-2	NA	CASSPGKAYTGELFF	TGTGCCAGCAGCCCTGGAAAGGCGTACACCGGGGAGCTGTTTTTT
NA	TRBV9	TRBJ2-7	NA	CASSNRPGAYEQYF	TGTGCCAGCAGCAATCGACCGGGGGCCTACGAGCAGTACTTC
NA	TRBV10-1	TRBJ2-5	TRBD2	CASSESGGQETQYF	TGCGCCAGCAGTGAGTCGGGGGGGCAAGAGACCCAGTACTTC
few	TRBV6-6	TRBJ1-5	NA	CASSYIVDQPQHF	TGTGCCAGCAGTTATATCGTAGATCAGCCCCAGCATTTT
NA	TRBV18	TRBJ1-4	TRBD1	CASSPATGRASEKLFF	TGTGCCAGCTCACCAGCGACAGGGCGCGCGTCTGAAAAACTGTTTTTT
once	TRBV7-9	TRBJ2-7	TRBD2	CASSPLAGVYEQYF	TGTGCCAGCAGCCCGCTAGCGGGAGTATACGAGCAGTACTTC
NA	TRBV28	TRBJ2-7	TRBD2	CASSVSGRARTSSYEQYF	TGTGCCAGCAGTGTTAGCGGGAGGGCCAGGACGAGCTCCTACGAGCAGTACTTC
once	TRBV5-1	TRBJ1-3	NA	CASSLAAGNTIYF	TGCGCCAGCAGCTTAGCTGCTGGAAACACCATATATTTT
NA	TRBV29-1	TRBJ2-7	NA	CSVVWGFSYEQYF	TGCAGCGTTGTATGGGGGTTCAGCTACGAGCAGTACTTC
NA	TRBV5-4	TRBJ2-7	TRBD1	CASSSEGQGTYEQYF	TGTGCCAGCAGCTCGGAGGGACAGGGGACCTACGAGCAGTACTTC
NA	TRBV6-1	TRBJ2-2	TRBD2	CASSATSGLTGELFF	TGTGCCAGCAGTGCGACTAGCGGTCTCACCGGGGAGCTGTTTTTT
NA	TRBV5-5	TRBJ2-5	TRBD1	CASSLGQGQETQYF	TGTGCCAGCAGCTTGGGACAGGGACAAGAGACCCAGTACTTC
NA	TRBV10-1	TRBJ2-5	TRBD2	CASSASGRTETQYF	TGCGCCAGCAGTGCTAGCGGGAGAACTGAGACCCAGTACTTC
NA	TRBV10-3	TRBJ1-1	NA	CAISAGTVNTEAFF	TGTGCCATCAGTGCCGGGACGGTGAACACTGAAGCTTTCTTT
NA	TRBV10-3	TRBJ1-3	TRBD1	CAIGYGQGNTIYF	TGTGCCATCGGGTATGGACAGGGTAACACCATATATTTT
NA	TRBV7-9	TRBJ1-1	NA	CASSSDPGLNTEAFF	TGTGCCAGCAGCTCAGACCCAGGGCTGAACACTGAAGCTTTCTTT
NA	TRBV6-4	TRBJ2-3	TRBD2	CASSNGLAGDTQYF	TGTGCCAGCAGTAACGGACTAGCGGGAGATACGCAGTATTTT
NA	TRBV5-4	TRBJ2-7	NA	CASSPGGGFYEQYF	TGTGCCAGCAGCCCCGGTGGGGGTTTCTACGAGCAGTACTTC
NA	TRBV13	TRBJ2-6	NA	CASSRLLGGANVLTF	TGTGCCAGCAGCCGCCTTTTAGGTGGGGCCAACGTCCTGACTTTC
NA	TRBV10-3	TRBJ1-5	TRBD1	CAISERQGGNQPQHF	TGTGCCATCAGTGAGCGACAGGGGGGGAATCAGCCCCAGCATTTT
NA	TRBV21-1	TRBJ1-5	NA	CASSGDMSQPQHF	TGTGCCAGCAGCGGGGACATGTCCCAGCCCCAGCATTTT
NA	TRBV6-5	TRBJ1-1	NA	CASSYSWGRTEAFF	TGTGCCAGCAGTTACTCCTGGGGACGCACTGAAGCTTTCTTT
NA	TRBV19	TRBJ1-1	TRBD1	CASSISRWGQGNTEAFF	TGTGCCAGTAGTATCTCCCGATGGGGACAGGGTAACACTGAAGCTTTCTTT
NA	TRBV13	TRBJ2-7	NA	CASSKTGHKGLHEQYF	TGTGCCAGCAGCAAAACGGGACACAAAGGGCTCCACGAGCAGTACTTC
NA	TRBV6-1	TRBJ2-7	TRBD2	CASISSGASSYEQYF	TGTGCCAGCATCTCTAGCGGGGCAAGCTCCTACGAGCAGTACTTC
NA	TRBV18	TRBJ2-1	NA	CASSPPHRADNEQFF	TGTGCCAGCTCACCACCACACAGGGCGGACAATGAGCAGTTCTTC
NA	TRBV18	TRBJ2-7	NA	CASSPSGQTEQYF	TGTGCCAGCTCACCTTCAGGACAGACCGAGCAGTACTTC
NA	TRBV7-2	TRBJ2-7	TRBD1	CASSSRQGAYEQYF	TGTGCCAGCAGCTCCCGACAGGGGGCCTACGAGCAGTACTTC
once	TRBV7-2	TRBJ2-7	TRBD2	CASSLREATLLYSYEQYF	TGTGCCAGCAGCTTACGGGAGGCCACCTTACTGTACTCCTACGAGCAGTACTTC
NA	TRBV7-9	TRBJ1-5	NA	CASSPEWNQPQHF	TGTGCCAGCAGCCCTGAGTGGAATCAGCCCCAGCATTTT
few	TRBV7-6	TRBJ1-3	NA	CASSSGRSSGNTIYF	TGTGCCAGCAGCTCGGGACGGTCCTCTGGAAACACCATATATTTT
NA	TRBV6-6	TRBJ2-7	NA	CASIFGQGPYEQYF	TGTGCCAGCATTTTCGGGCAGGGACCCTACGAGCAGTACTTC
NA	TRBV11-3	TRBJ2-7	NA	CASSQQGYEQYF	TGTGCCAGCAGCCAACAGGGCTACGAGCAGTACTTC
NA	TRBV29-1	TRBJ2-7	TRBD1	CSVEDGMGQSYEQYF	TGCAGCGTTGAAGACGGAATGGGACAGTCCTACGAGCAGTACTTC
NA	TRBV7-9	TRBJ2-1	TRBD2	CASSFSSGRPGGEQFF	TGTGCCAGCAGCTTTAGTAGCGGGAGACCGGGGGGTGAGCAGTTCTTC
NA	TRBV7-2	TRBJ1-2	NA	CASRTKGPSYGYTF	TGTGCCAGCAGGACAAAAGGACCAAGCTATGGCTACACCTTC
NA	TRBV15	TRBJ1-5	NA	CATSRDWTQAPQHF	TGTGCCACCAGCAGAGATTGGACACAAGCGCCCCAGCATTTT
NA	TRBV28	TRBJ2-1	NA	CASSFLALSSYNEQFF	TGTGCCAGCAGTTTTCTGGCGCTAAGCTCCTACAATGAGCAGTTCTTC
NA	TRBV28	TRBJ2-3	NA	CASGPHGTEQKDTQYF	TGTGCCAGCGGCCCGCACGGGACGGAGCAAAAAGATACGCAGTATTTT
NA	TRBV5-4	TRBJ2-3	NA	CASSLGGRPLSTDTQYF	TGTGCCAGCAGCTTGGGGGGGCGGCCGCTAAGCACAGATACGCAGTATTTT
NA	TRBV5-4	TRBJ2-1	TRBD2	CATLSVAGSSYNEQFF	TGTGCCACCTTATCCGTAGCGGGGAGCTCCTACAATGAGCAGTTCTTC
once	TRBV18	TRBJ2-7	TRBD1	CASSLKGTGGTYEQYF	TGTGCCAGCTCCCTTAAGGGGACAGGGGGCACCTACGAGCAGTACTTC
NA	TRBV5-1	TRBJ2-7	TRBD2	CASSSLGTSGRVSSYEQYF	TGCGCCAGCAGCTCCCTCGGGACTAGCGGGAGGGTCAGCTCCTACGAGCAGTACTTC
NA	TRBV7-2	TRBJ1-2	NA	CASSSTGAMYGYTF	TGTGCCAGCAGCTCGACTGGCGCTATGTATGGCTACACCTTC
NA	TRBV6-6	TRBJ2-5	NA	CASSGIDWPRETQYF	TGTGCCAGCAGTGGGATAGACTGGCCTAGAGAGACCCAGTACTTC
NA	TRBV28	TRBJ1-5	NA	CASTPGVDNQPQHF	TGTGCCAGCACTCCAGGGGTTGACAATCAGCCCCAGCATTTT
NA	TRBV6-1	TRBJ2-7	TRBD2	CASSPRGAFRYEQYF	TGTGCCAGCAGTCCGCGGGGGGCCTTTCGCTACGAGCAGTACTTC
NA	TRBV30	TRBJ2-7	TRBD1	CGGSPGTGGREQYF	TGTGGTGGGAGCCCCGGGACAGGGGGGCGCGAGCAGTACTTC
NA	TRBV28	TRBJ1-5	NA	CASSPRAHQPQHF	TGTGCCAGCAGTCCACGGGCCCATCAGCCCCAGCATTTT
many	TRBV2	TRBJ2-3	NA	CASSLGGPQYF	TGTGCCAGCAGTCTCGGGGGGCCGCAGTATTTT
once	TRBV7-8	TRBJ2-1	TRBD2	CASSFGGSFYEQFF	TGTGCCAGCAGCTTCGGCGGGAGTTTCTATGAGCAGTTCTTC
once	TRBV5-1	TRBJ2-7	NA	CASSLAEGMGSYEQYF	TGCGCCAGCAGCTTGGCGGAGGGGATGGGCTCCTACGAGCAGTACTTC
once	TRBV21-1	TRBJ2-1	NA	CASSKVGTSSYNEQFF	TGTGCCAGCAGCAAAGTTGGCACCAGCTCCTACAATGAGCAGTTCTTC
NA	TRBV30	TRBJ2-2	NA	CAWGPMGGNTGELFF	TGTGCCTGGGGCCCCATGGGGGGGAACACCGGGGAGCTGTTTTTT
NA	TRBV2	TRBJ1-2	NA	CASSESKQVYGYTF	TGTGCCAGCAGTGAGAGCAAACAGGTCTATGGCTACACCTTC